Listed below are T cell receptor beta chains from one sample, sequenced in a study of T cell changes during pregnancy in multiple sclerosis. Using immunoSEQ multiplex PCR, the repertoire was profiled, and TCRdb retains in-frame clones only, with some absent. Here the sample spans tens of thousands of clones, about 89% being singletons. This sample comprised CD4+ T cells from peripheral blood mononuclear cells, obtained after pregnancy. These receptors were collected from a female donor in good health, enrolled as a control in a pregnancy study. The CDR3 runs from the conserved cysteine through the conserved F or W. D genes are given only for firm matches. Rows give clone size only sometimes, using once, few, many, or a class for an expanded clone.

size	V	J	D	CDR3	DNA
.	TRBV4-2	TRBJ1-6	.	CASSQDGVGGENSPLHF	TGTGCCAGCAGCCAAGATGGGGTGGGGGGGGAGAATTCACCCCTCCACTTT
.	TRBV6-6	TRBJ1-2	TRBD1	CASSYSSGGGYTF	TGTGCCAGCAGTTACTCGTCAGGGGGCGGCTACACCTTC
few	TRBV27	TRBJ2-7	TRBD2	CASSSALGLALYEQYF	TGTGCCAGCAGCTCAGCGCTCGGACTAGCCCTATACGAGCAGTACTTC
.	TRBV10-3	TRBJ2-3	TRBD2	CAITGLAGGGTDTQYF	TGTGCCATCACAGGGCTAGCGGGGGGTGGAACAGATACGCAGTATTTT
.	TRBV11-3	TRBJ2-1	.	CASSITDSEQFF	TGTGCCAGCAGCATAACAGACAGTGAGCAGTTCTTC
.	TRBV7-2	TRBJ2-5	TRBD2	CASSSRLAGETQYF	TGTGCCAGCAGCTCCAGACTAGCGGGGGAGACCCAGTACTTC
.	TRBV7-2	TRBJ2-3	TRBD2	CASSASGGSDTQYF	TGTGCCAGCAGCGCAAGCGGGGGATCAGATACGCAGTATTTT
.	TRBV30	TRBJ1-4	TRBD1	CAWSASYRGWTRGERTNEKLFF	TGTGCCTGGAGTGCATCCTACAGGGGATGGACCCGGGGAGAAAGGACTAATGAAAAACTGTTTTTT
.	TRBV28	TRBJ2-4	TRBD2	CASSLYPPGTSGGNIQYF	TGTGCCAGCAGTTTATACCCCCCAGGGACTAGCGGGGGAAACATTCAGTACTTC
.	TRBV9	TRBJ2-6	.	CASSAQGEGEGDGANVLTF	TGTGCCAGCAGCGCCCAAGGAGAGGGGGAGGGGGATGGGGCCAACGTCCTGACTTTC
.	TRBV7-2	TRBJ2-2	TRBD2	CASSSWERGNLRNTGELFF	TGTGCCAGCAGCTCCTGGGAGCGGGGGAACCTACGGAACACCGGGGAGCTGTTTTTT
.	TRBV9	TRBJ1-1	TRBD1	CASSFQGVSAEAFF	TGTGCCAGCAGCTTCCAGGGGGTTAGTGCTGAAGCTTTCTTT
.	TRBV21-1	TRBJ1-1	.	CASSKGNTGTPRTEAFF	TGTGCCAGCAGCAAAGGTAATACCGGGACACCGAGGACTGAAGCTTTCTTT
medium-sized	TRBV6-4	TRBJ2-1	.	CASSARTNHEQFF	TGTGCCAGCAGTGCTAGGACTAACCATGAGCAGTTCTTC
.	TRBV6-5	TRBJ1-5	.	CASSYGGGNQPQHF	TGTGCCAGCAGTTACGGGGGCGGCAATCAGCCCCAGCATTTT
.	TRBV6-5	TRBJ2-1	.	CASSYRGPNEQFF	TGTGCCAGCAGTTACCGGGGTCCCAATGAGCAGTTCTTC
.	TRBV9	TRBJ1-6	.	CASSPRTGNSPLHF	TGTGCCAGCAGCCCGCGAACAGGGAATTCACCCCTCCACTTT
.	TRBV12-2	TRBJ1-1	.	CASRNRTGDQQLF	TGTGCAAGTCGCAACAGGACAGGAGATCAGCAGCTCTTT
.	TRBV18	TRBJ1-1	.	CASSEQGKNTEAFF	TGTGCCAGCTCAGAACAGGGTAAAAACACTGAAGCTTTCTTT
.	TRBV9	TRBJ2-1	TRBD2	CASSASYLGTSGRAGEQFF	TGTGCCAGCAGCGCCTCCTATTTGGGGACTAGCGGGAGGGCGGGTGAGCAGTTCTTC
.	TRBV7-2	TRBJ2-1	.	CATKAGSSYNEQFF	TGTGCCACAAAAGCGGGTTCCTCCTACAATGAGCAGTTCTTC
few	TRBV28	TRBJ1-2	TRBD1	CAHRDRGLRRDYGYTF	TGTGCCCACAGGGACAGGGGGCTACGAAGGGACTATGGCTACACCTTC
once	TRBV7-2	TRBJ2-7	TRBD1	CASSPTGLDGEQYF	TGTGCCAGCAGCCCGACAGGGCTTGATGGCGAGCAGTACTTC
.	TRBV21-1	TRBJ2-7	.	CASSKGGVCRPYEQYF	TGTGCCAGCAGCAAAGGGGGGGTCTGTCGTCCCTACGAGCAGTACTTC
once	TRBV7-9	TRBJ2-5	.	CASSLELTLARETQYF	TGTGCCAGCAGCTTAGAATTGACTCTAGCAAGGGAGACCCAGTACTTC
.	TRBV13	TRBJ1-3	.	CASSSYHGMKGTTTVSSGNTIYF	TGTGCCAGCAGCTCCTATCATGGGATGAAAGGGACAACAACCGTGAGCTCTGGAAACACCATATATTTT
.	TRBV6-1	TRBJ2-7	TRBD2	CASSPTSGSRFEQYF	TGTGCCAGCAGTCCAACTAGCGGGAGTCGATTCGAGCAGTACTTC
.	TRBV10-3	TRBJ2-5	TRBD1	CAISEQGAGETQYF	TGTGCCATCAGTGAACAGGGGGCCGGGGAGACCCAGTACTTC
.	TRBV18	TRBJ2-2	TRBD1	CASSPYPGQGNTGELFF	TGTGCCAGCTCACCCTATCCGGGACAGGGGAACACCGGGGAGCTGTTTTTT
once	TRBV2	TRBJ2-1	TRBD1	CASMAGTGGFEQFF	TGTGCCAGCATGGCAGGGACAGGGGGCTTTGAGCAGTTCTTC
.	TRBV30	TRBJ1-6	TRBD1	CAWVGQYNSPLHF	TGTGCCTGGGTGGGACAGTATAATTCACCCCTCCACTTT
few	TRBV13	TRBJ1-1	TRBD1	CASSFRQGAVNTEAFF	TGTGCCAGCAGCTTTAGACAGGGGGCGGTGAACACTGAAGCTTTCTTT
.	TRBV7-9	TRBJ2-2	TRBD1	CANPLTGTGELFF	TGTGCCAACCCCCTGACAGGGACCGGGGAGCTGTTTTTT
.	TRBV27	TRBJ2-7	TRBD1	CASSLNRGLPYEQYF	TGTGCCAGCAGCCTTAACAGGGGTCTTCCCTACGAGCAGTACTTC
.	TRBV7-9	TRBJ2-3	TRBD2	CASSPLRRAGVTDTQYF	TGTGCCAGCAGTCCTCTTCGGAGAGCGGGAGTCACAGATACGCAGTATTTT
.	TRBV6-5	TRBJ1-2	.	CASSYGSGLEGYTF	TGTGCCAGCAGTTACGGGTCGGGTTTGGAGGGCTACACCTTC
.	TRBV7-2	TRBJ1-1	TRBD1	CASSLVVGQGETEAFF	TGTGCCAGCAGCTTAGTTGTCGGGCAGGGGGAGACTGAAGCTTTCTTT
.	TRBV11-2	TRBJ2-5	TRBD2	CASSLASRGQETQYF	TGTGCCAGCAGCTTAGCGTCGCGGGGGCAAGAGACCCAGTACTTC